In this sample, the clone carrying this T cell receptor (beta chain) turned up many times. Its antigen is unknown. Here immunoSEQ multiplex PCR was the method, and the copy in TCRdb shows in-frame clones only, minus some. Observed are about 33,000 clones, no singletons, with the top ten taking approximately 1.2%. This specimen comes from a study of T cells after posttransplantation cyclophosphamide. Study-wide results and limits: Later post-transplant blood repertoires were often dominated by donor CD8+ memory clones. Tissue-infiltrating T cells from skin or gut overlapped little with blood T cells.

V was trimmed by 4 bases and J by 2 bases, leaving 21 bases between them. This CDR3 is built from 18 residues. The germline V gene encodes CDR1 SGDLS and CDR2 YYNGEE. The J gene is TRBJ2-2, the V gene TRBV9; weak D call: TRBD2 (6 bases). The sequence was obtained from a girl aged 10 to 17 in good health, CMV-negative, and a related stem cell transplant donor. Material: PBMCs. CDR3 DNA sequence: TGTGCCAGCAGCCCCACCGGGGGAAAGCTTCCTAACACCGGGGAGCTGTTTTTT. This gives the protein CASSPTGGKLPNTGELFF.